This entry features one T cell receptor (beta chain) sequence. The antigen is unknown. This entry belongs to a study of Tregs in tolerant kidney transplant recipients. The study's findings and limits: Activated donor B cell expansion appeared to reveal the most relevant donor-specific TCRbeta repertoire. Biological reproducibility was not directly addressed, but technical replication error appeared minimal.

The protocol was immunoSEQ multiplex PCR, while the TCRdb copy is restricted to in-frame clones and leaves out a portion. The sample includes over 50,000 clones, over 70% of them seen just once. CDR1 and CDR2 (germline): SGHRS, YFSETQ. CDR3 size: 14 residues. Trimming took off 4 bases at V and 5 bases at J, with 16 bases between the two ends. This clonotype originated in a human donor in good health. This chain joins TRBV5-1 and TRBJ2-7; D perhaps matches TRBD1 (5 bases). Material for sequencing was CD4+ T cells from blood. The CDR3 is CASSTDSPSDEQYF. CDR3 in DNA: TGCGCCAGCAGCACAGACAGCCCGAGCGACGAGCAGTACTTC.